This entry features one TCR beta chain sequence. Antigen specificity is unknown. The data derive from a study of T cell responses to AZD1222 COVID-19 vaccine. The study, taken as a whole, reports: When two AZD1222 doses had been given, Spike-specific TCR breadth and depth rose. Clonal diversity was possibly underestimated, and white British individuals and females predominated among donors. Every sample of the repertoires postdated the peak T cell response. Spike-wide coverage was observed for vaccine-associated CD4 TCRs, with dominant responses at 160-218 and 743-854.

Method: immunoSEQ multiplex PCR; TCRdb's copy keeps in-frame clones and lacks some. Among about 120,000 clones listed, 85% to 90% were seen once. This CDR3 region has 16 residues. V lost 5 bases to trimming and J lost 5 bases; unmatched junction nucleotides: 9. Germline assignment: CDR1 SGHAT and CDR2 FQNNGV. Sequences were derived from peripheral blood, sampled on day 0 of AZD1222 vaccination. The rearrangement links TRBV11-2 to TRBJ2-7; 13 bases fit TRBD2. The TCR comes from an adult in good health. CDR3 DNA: TGTGCCAGCAGCCCGGCACTAGCGGGGGGGCCCCACGAGCAGTACTTC. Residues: CASSPALAGGPHEQYF.